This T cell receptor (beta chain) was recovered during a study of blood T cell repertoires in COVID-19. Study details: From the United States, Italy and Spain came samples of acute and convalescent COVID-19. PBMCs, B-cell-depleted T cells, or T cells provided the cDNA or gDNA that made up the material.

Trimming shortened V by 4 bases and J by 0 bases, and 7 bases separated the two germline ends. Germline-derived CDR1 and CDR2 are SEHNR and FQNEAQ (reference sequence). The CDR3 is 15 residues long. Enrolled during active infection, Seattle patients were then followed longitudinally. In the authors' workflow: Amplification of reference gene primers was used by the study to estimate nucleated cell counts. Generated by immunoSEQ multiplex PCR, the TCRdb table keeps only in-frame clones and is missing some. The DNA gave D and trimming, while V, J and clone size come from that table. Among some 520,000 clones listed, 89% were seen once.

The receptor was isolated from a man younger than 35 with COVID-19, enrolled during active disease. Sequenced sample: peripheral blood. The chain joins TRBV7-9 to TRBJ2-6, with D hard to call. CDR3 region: CASSSTISGANVLTF. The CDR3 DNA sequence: TGTGCCAGCAGCTCGACAATCTCTGGGGCCAACGTCCTGACTTTC.